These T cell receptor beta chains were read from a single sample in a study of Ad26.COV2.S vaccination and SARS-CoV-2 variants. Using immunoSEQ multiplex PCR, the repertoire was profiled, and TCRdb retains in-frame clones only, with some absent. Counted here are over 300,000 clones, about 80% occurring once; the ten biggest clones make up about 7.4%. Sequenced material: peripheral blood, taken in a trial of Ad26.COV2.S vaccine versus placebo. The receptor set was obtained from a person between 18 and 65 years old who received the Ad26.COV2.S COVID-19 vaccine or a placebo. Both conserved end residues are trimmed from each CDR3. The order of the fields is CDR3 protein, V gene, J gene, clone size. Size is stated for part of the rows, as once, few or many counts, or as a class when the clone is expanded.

CDR3: ASSWTTNHEQY; V: TRBV27; J: TRBJ2-7; size: -
CDR3: ASRGLSNGYT; V: TRBV2; J: TRBJ1-2; size: -
CDR3: ASSVAQTGSFYEQY; V: TRBV9; J: TRBJ2-7; size: -
CDR3: ASSYGQGQYPSPLH; V: TRBV6-5; J: TRBJ1-6; size: -
CDR3: ASSVRRTSGNTGELF; V: TRBV9; J: TRBJ2-2; size: -
CDR3: ASSDRVAPYEQY; V: TRBV28; J: TRBJ2-7; size: -
CDR3: ASSQVEEKLF; V: TRBV6-6; J: TRBJ1-4; size: -
CDR3: ASSPTASTDTQY; V: TRBV5-1; J: TRBJ2-3; size: -
CDR3: ASSLGGRNQPQH; V: TRBV7-8; J: TRBJ1-5; size: -
CDR3: ATGLRRSGNTIY; V: TRBV15; J: TRBJ1-3; size: -
CDR3: ASSRGTGHPTDTQY; V: TRBV5-1; J: TRBJ2-3; size: -
CDR3: ASTSRNEETQY; V: TRBV19; J: TRBJ2-5; size: -
CDR3: ASSLDRGSPLH; V: TRBV11-3; J: TRBJ1-6; size: -
CDR3: ASSLVTAYEQY; V: TRBV12-3/TRBV12-4; J: TRBJ2-7; size: -
CDR3: ASAVGDYGYT; V: TRBV5-1; J: TRBJ1-2; size: -
CDR3: ASSRWTSLSGEQF; V: TRBV7-9; J: TRBJ2-1; size: few
CDR3: ASSRMNTEAF; V: TRBV23-1; J: TRBJ1-1; size: -
CDR3: ASSQSQEAYEQY; V: TRBV16; J: TRBJ2-7; size: -
CDR3: SVRGEEMNTEAF; V: TRBV29-1; J: TRBJ1-1; size: -
CDR3: ATPGQGAVYGYT; V: TRBV2; J: TRBJ1-2; size: -
CDR3: ASSRTHGRLSYEQY; V: TRBV11-2; J: TRBJ2-7; size: once
CDR3: ASSQGRGGLQSEQY; V: TRBV3-1/TRBV3-2; J: TRBJ2-7; size: -
CDR3: AWDRQGSEQY; V: TRBV30; J: TRBJ2-7; size: -
CDR3: ASSSGRVGDTQY; V: TRBV7-3; J: TRBJ2-3; size: -
CDR3: ASGLVRERYDTGELF; V: TRBV12-5; J: TRBJ2-2; size: -
CDR3: ASSLSGGNYEQY; V: TRBV27; J: TRBJ2-7; size: -
CDR3: ASGYNEQF; V: TRBV2; J: TRBJ2-1; size: -
CDR3: ASSPVPADEQF; V: TRBV7-3; J: TRBJ2-1; size: -
CDR3: ASSPGTVNEQF; V: TRBV12-3/TRBV12-4; J: TRBJ2-1; size: -
CDR3: ASSPDPPGQPQH; V: TRBV18; J: TRBJ1-5; size: -
CDR3: ASSQDMTGRRNQPQH; V: TRBV4-1; J: TRBJ1-5; size: few
CDR3: AWKGVGGRASEQF; V: TRBV30; J: TRBJ2-1; size: -
CDR3: ASSQAGQGNNEQF; V: TRBV4-1; J: TRBJ2-1; size: -
CDR3: ASSSGQGRWYTGELF; V: TRBV7-2; J: TRBJ2-2; size: -
CDR3: ASSDRSNEQF; V: TRBV2; J: TRBJ2-1; size: -
CDR3: ASSLSIIQTGKRRDYGYT; V: TRBV4-3; J: TRBJ1-2; size: -
CDR3: ASTVGYSHTDTQY; V: TRBV19; J: TRBJ2-3; size: -
CDR3: ASSLARALQETQY; V: TRBV5-1; J: TRBJ2-5; size: -